These 14 T cell receptor beta chains share one sample of origin, sequenced in a study of CD8+CD57+ T cells in acquired aplastic anemia. It was patients with CD8+CD57+ cell expansion by flow cytometry who were chosen for sequencing. Template material for TCR beta VDJ and CDR3 profiling consisted of genomic DNA. Via MiXCR, TCRdb re-called the reads, giving one row per CDR3 protein. In the table there are approximately 170,000 distinct CDR3 sequences, approximately 51% of which are singletons. Sample: sorted CD4+, CD8+, or CD8+CD57+ T cells (not recorded which) from PBMCs. These receptors were collected from a human donor with aplastic anemia.

The chain has TRBV6-1 and TRBJ2-1; a possible D gene is TRBD2 (6 bases). CDR3 size: 15 residues. Between the trimmed V and J ends, which lost 6 bases and 5 bases, there was a span of 17 bases. Per germline, CDR1 MNHNS and CDR2 SASEGT. The CDR3 sequence: CASSNRDLNHNEQFF. The CDR3 nucleotides read TGTGCCAGCAGCAACCGGGACTTAAATCACAATGAGCAGTTCTTC.

A note on this clonotype: The junction does not match germline at one end; this may be a read error. The chain is built from TRBV10-3 and TRBJ1-1, with TRBD1 matching 7 bases. This CDR3 is built from 8 residues. The V gene's germline CDR1 is ENHRY and CDR2 SYGVKD. The CDR3 is CASSSGGF. As DNA, the CDR3 is TGTGCCAGCAGTTCAGGGGGCTTT.

The chain has TRBV19 and TRBJ2-7; 9 bases match TRBD1. The CDR3 loop spans 15 amino acids. The junction had 4 bases not matched to a gene; V was cut back by 3 bases and J by 1 base. CDR1 and CDR2 (germline): LNHDA, SQIVND (reference sequence). The CDR3 bases are TGTGCCAGTAGTATCCCGGGACAGGGATCCTACGAGCAGTACGTC. Amino acid sequence: CASSIPGQGSYEQYV.

This clonotype occurred many times. This chain connects TRBV20-1 to TRBJ1-5; TRBD1 matches at 8 bases. Trimming took 2 bases from V and 1 from J; bases not matched to a gene: 7. This CDR3 region has 16 residues. Per the germline V gene, CDR1 is DFQATT and CDR2 is SNEGSKA (reference sequence). The CDR3, as DNA: TGCAGTGCTAGAAGCCAGGGGGCTGAAAGCAATCAGCCCCAGCATTTT. It translates to CSARSQGAESNQPQHF.

Only a few counts were recorded for this clonotype. Its ends do not fully match the called genes, so a read error is possible. The chain links TRBV10-3 to TRBJ1-2; D possibly corresponds to TRBD1 (5 bases). CDR1 and CDR2 from the germline V gene are ENHRY and SYGVKD. This CDR3 has 16 amino acids. CDR3 region: CASSEMGRHTNYGYTF. DNA of the CDR3: TGTGCCAGCAGTGAAATGGGACGGCATACTAACTATGGCTACACCTTC.

The chain uses TRBV3-1 and TRBJ1-6; D is undetermined. Trimming removed 5 bases from V and 8 bases from J, with 10 bases in between. This CDR3 is 13 amino acids long. CDR1 is LGHDT, CDR2 YNNKEL, per germline (reference sequence). CDR3: CASSSGVYSPLHF. For the CDR3, the DNA is TGTGCCAGCAGCTCAGGCGTCTATTCACCCCTCCACTTT.

This clonotype was detected ten times or more. This sequence joins TRBV20-1 and TRBJ2-3, with TRBD2 matching 8 bases. Germline V lookup: CDR1 DFQATT, CDR2 SNEGSKA (reference sequence). V lost 6 bases to trimming and J lost 7 bases; unmatched junction nucleotides: 15. This CDR3 has 15 amino acids. The CDR3 region has the DNA TGCAGTGCCCTACAAGGGAGAGCGGGAGTTAATACGCAGTATTTT. Protein sequence: CSALQGRAGVNTQYF.

This clonotype was counted many times. This chain connects TRBV19 to TRBJ2-7; D perhaps matches TRBD2 (6 bases). Germline V lookup: CDR1 LNHDA, CDR2 SQIVND (reference sequence). Deletions cut 5 bases from V and 3 bases from J, with 17 bases between. The CDR3 spans 15 residues. The CDR3 loop reads CASSARLGPGYEQYF. CDR3 DNA sequence: TGTGCCAGTAGTGCCCGACTAGGACCGGGCTACGAGCAGTACTTC.

The chain couples TRBV29-1 to TRBJ2-2; D possibly corresponds to TRBD2 (5 bases). Per germline, CDR1 SQVTM and CDR2 ANQGSEA. The CDR3 sequence is 12 residues long. Trimming removed 4 bases at V and 8 bases at J, with 11 bases between. Here the CDR3 DNA reads TGCAGCGTTGGGGCTAGCTCGGGGGAGCTGTTTTTT. It yields the protein CSVGASSGELFF.

The chain is built from TRBV7-6 and TRBJ2-7; D remains ambiguous. Trimming shortened V by 2 bases and J by 3 bases, and 8 bases separated the two germline ends. The V gene's germline CDR1 is SGHVS and CDR2 FNYEAQ. The CDR3 loop spans 13 amino acids. CDR3 sequence reads: CASSLSPGYEQYF. The CDR3 region has the DNA TGTGCCAGCAGCTTATCTCCCGGCTACGAGCAGTACTTC.

V usage is TRBV10-3 and J usage is TRBJ1-5; a weak D match, TRBD1 (6 bases). CDR3 length equals 14 residues. Trimming took off 6 bases at V and 3 bases at J, with 12 bases between the two ends. From germline, CDR1 is ENHRY and CDR2 SYGVKD. CDR3 loop: CAIRDTGYNQPQHF. In DNA form, the CDR3 reads TGTGCCATCAGGGACACAGGGTACAATCAGCCCCAGCATTTT.

This clonotype was recorded only once. This chain connects TRBV25-1 to TRBJ2-1, with D uncertain. Deletions cut 4 bases from V and 11 bases from J, with 12 bases between. Germline CDR1 and CDR2: MGHDK and SYGVNS. CDR3 length: 12 amino acids. This CDR3 is CASSVSATKQFF. The CDR3 coding sequence is TGTGCCAGCAGTGTTTCAGCGACAAAGCAGTTCTTC.

In the case of this clonotype: Possible read error: a much larger clone is one base away. The rearrangement links TRBV4-3 to TRBJ1-3, with D uncertain. There are 16 residues in the CDR3. Per germline, CDR1 LGHNA and CDR2 YSLEER. CDR3 nucleotide sequence: TGCGCCAGCAGCCAGACATCTTCGGGGTCTGGAGACACCATATATTTT. Its protein is CASSQTSSGSGDTIYF.

This clonotype was seen many times. The gene calls are TRBV5-5 and TRBJ2-3, with 7 bases that match TRBD2. CDR3 length: 15 amino acids. Germline-derived CDR1 and CDR2 are SGHKS and YYEKEE (reference sequence). Unmatched junction bases numbered 7, after V lost 0 bases and J lost 6 bases. DNA for the CDR3: TGTGCCAGCAGCTTGGGGGGGGGGTACCTGGATACGCAGTATTTT. Its translation is CASSLGGGYLDTQYF.